Each of the 18 T cell receptor beta chains below was sequenced from the same sample in a study of shared clonotypes between healthy human individuals. The repertoire was sequenced with immunoSEQ multiplex PCR; TCRdb's copy has only in-frame clones and lacks some. The data contain a few million clones, about 94% of them singletons. Sequencing was carried out using naive CD4+ T cells sorted from blood. Stated subset: CD45RA+ positively selected. Receptors originate from a man aged 18 to 30 in good health.

The chain links TRBV10-3 to TRBJ2-2; possibly TRBD2 for D (5 bases). With 6 bases removed from V and 6 bases from J, the gap between germline ends came to 14 bases. This CDR3 has 14 residues. Germline assignment: CDR1 ENHRY and CDR2 SYGVKD. The CDR3, as DNA: TGTGCCATCAGCGACGGGGTCCCGTCCGGGGAGCTGTTTTTT. Its protein product is CAISDGVPSGELFF.

DNA for the CDR3: TGTGCCAGCAGCGTAGAGAGCCAGGGGCACTATGGCTACACCTTC. Translating gives CASSVESQGHYGYTF. This rearrangement joins TRBV9 to TRBJ1-2; possibly TRBD1 for D (6 bases). The CDR3 covers 15 residues. V lost 0 bases, J lost 3 bases, and 12 bases lay in between. CDR1 and CDR2 from the germline V gene are SGDLS and YYNGEE.

V gene TRBV28 combines with J gene TRBJ2-3; 9 positions match TRBD1. This CDR3 has 16 residues. The J segment lost 2 bases and the V segment lost 3 bases, leaving 6 bases of the junction unmatched. The germline V gene encodes CDR1 MDHEN and CDR2 SYDVKM. CDR3: CASSFSWTGVTDTQYF. CDR3 DNA: TGTGCCAGCAGTTTCAGCTGGACAGGGGTCACAGATACGCAGTATTTT.

Turning to this clone: One junction end does not reproduce the germline sequence, and a read error may be involved. The genes are TRBV7-7 and TRBJ2-2; D is possibly TRBD1 (6 bases). Germline V lookup: CDR1 SSHAT, CDR2 FNYEAQ (reference sequence). CDR3 size: 15 residues. Here the CDR3 reads CASSPNLRGTGELFF. The CDR3 DNA is TGTGCTAGCAGCCCGAACCTCAGGGGAACCGGGGAGCTGTTTTTT. Drawing the rest from reference TRBV7-7 and TRBJ2-2, the complete variable domain is GAGVSQSPRYKVTKRGQDVTLRCDPISSHATLYWYQQALGQGPEFLTYFNYEAQPDKSGLPSDRFSAERPEGSISTLTIQRTEQRDSAMYRCASSPNLRGTGELFFGEGSRLTVL.

CDR3 nucleotide sequence: TGTGCCAGTAGCCTGATCACCCAGGAGCTGTTTTTT. As protein: CASSLITQELFF. The rearrangement links TRBV19 to TRBJ2-2; D gene uncertain. The germline V and J ends were trimmed by 6 bases and 10 bases, with 12 bases remaining between them. CDR1 is LNHDA and CDR2 is SQIVND in the germline V gene (reference sequence). CDR3 length: 12 amino acids.

Only one count was recorded for this clone. J is TRBJ1-2 and V is TRBV28, with D uncertain. Germline-derived CDR1 and CDR2 are MDHEN and SYDVKM. V was cut by 2 bases and J by 7 bases, with 17 bases left in between. The CDR3 sequence is 15 residues long. The CDR3 DNA sequence: TGTGCCAGCAGTTTAGGTCCATCTCCGCTACTTGGCTACACCTTC. Translation: CASSLGPSPLLGYTF.

The chain combines TRBV7-9 with TRBJ2-5, with no clear D. Germline V gene data show CDR1 as SEHNR and CDR2 as FQNEAQ (reference sequence). V was trimmed by 5 bases and J by 2 bases, leaving 12 bases between them. The CDR3 runs 14 residues. CDR3 in amino acids: CASSPADTQETQYF. The CDR3 region has the DNA TGTGCCAGCAGCCCCGCAGACACTCAAGAGACCCAGTACTTC.

The rearrangement links TRBV6-1 to TRBJ1-2; no clear D gene. Trimming pared 2 bases from V and 8 bases from J, leaving 9 bases between. Germline V gives CDR1 MNHNS, CDR2 SASEGT. This CDR3 spans 12 amino acids. Here the CDR3 reads CASSERDAGYTF. As DNA, the CDR3 is TGTGCCAGCAGTGAACGCGACGCCGGCTACACCTTC.

As for this clone: Other DNA sequences in this specimen translate into the identical CDR3. The V call is TRBV5-1, the J call TRBJ2-7, with 10 positions matching TRBD2. The V segment lost 0 bases and the J segment 4 bases; nucleotides outside the gene matches: 4. The CDR3 totals 15 residues. Germline assignment: CDR1 SGHRS and CDR2 YFSETQ. CDR3 residues: CASSLDLAGAYEQYF. The CDR3 DNA is TGCGCCAGCAGCTTGGATCTAGCGGGGGCTTACGAGCAGTACTTC.

V gene TRBV6-1 combines with J gene TRBJ1-1, with D possibly TRBD1 on 6 matching bases. V lost 5 bases, J lost 2 bases, and 12 bases lay in between. This CDR3 region has 14 residues. Germline V lookup: CDR1 MNHNS, CDR2 SASEGT. CDR3 bases: TGTGCCAGCAGTCGTTCCAGGGGCAACACTGAAGCTTTCTTT. It yields the protein CASSRSRGNTEAFF.

V and J are TRBV2 and TRBJ2-1, with D perhaps TRBD2 (6 bases). Germline CDR1 SNHLY, CDR2 FYNNEI. The CDR3 totals 13 residues. Between the trimmed V and J ends, which lost 8 bases and 2 bases, there was a span of 10 bases. CDR3 residues: CASDGGAYNEQFF. The CDR3 DNA is TGTGCCAGCGACGGGGGAGCCTACAATGAGCAGTTCTTC. Supplemented by reference TRBV2 and TRBJ2-1, the full variable domain reads EPEVTQTPSHQVTQMGQEVILRCVPISNHLYFYWYRQILGQKVEFLVSFYNNEISEKSEIFDDQFSVERPDGSNFTLKIRSTKLEDSAMYFCASDGGAYNEQFFGPGTRLTVL.

The genes are TRBV10-2 and TRBJ2-3; no clear D gene. The CDR3 covers 16 residues. Trimming pared 3 bases from V and 10 bases from J, leaving 23 bases between. The V gene's germline CDR1 is WSHSY and CDR2 SAAADI. The CDR3 loop reads CASSDDIGRSGLSQYF. Written as DNA, the CDR3 is TGCGCCAGCAGTGATGACATAGGGCGTTCAGGCCTTTCGCAGTATTTT.

V usage is TRBV27 and J usage is TRBJ2-7; D may be TRBD2 (5 bases). The germline V gene has CDR1 MNHEY and CDR2 SMNVEV (reference sequence). CDR3 length equals 14 residues. With 6 bases removed from V and 2 bases from J, the gap between germline ends came to 14 bases. This CDR3 reads CASSQRGLTYEQYF. As DNA, the CDR3 is TGTGCCAGCAGCCAACGAGGGCTTACCTACGAGCAGTACTTC.

About this clone: This sample includes further DNA sequences coding for the same CDR3. The V gene is TRBV30, the J gene TRBJ2-2, with D uncertain. This CDR3 contains 12 residues. The V gene's germline CDR1 is GTSNPN and CDR2 SVGIG (reference sequence). V shed 2 bases and J shed 3 bases, with 4 bases lying between them. CDR3 in DNA: TGTGCCTGGAGTCTAGACACCGGGGAGCTGTTTTTT. It specifies CAWSLDTGELFF.

The chain links TRBV18 to TRBJ1-4, with a weak D call TRBD1 (5 bases). Deletions cut 6 bases from V and 2 bases from J, with 10 bases between. The length of the CDR3 is 14 residues. The germline CDR1 and CDR2 sequences are KGHSH and LQKENI. CDR3 loop: CASSVTATNEKLFF. The DNA for the CDR3 is TGTGCCAGCTCCGTGACAGCCACTAATGAAAAACTGTTTTTT.

This rearrangement joins TRBV5-4 to TRBJ2-7; D unclear. CDR1 is SGHNT and CDR2 is YYREEE in the germline V gene (reference sequence). Trimming left V 3 bases short and J 2 bases short, with 12 bases between. The CDR3 runs 14 residues. CDR3 sequence reads: CASSSRRAPYEQYF. CDR3 nucleotide sequence: TGTGCCAGCAGCTCCAGGAGAGCCCCCTACGAGCAGTACTTC.

CDR3 loop: CATSRDTGSYNSPLHF. The CDR3 DNA reads TGTGCCACCAGCAGAGATACGGGCTCCTATAATTCACCCCTCCACTTT. The chain is built from TRBV15 and TRBJ1-6; D is ambiguous. V was cut by 0 bases and J by 0 bases, with 6 bases left in between. The CDR3 totals 16 residues. Germline CDR1 LNHNV, CDR2 YYDKDF (reference sequence).

This clone was recorded only once. The chain links TRBV14 to TRBJ2-5, with 8 bases fitting TRBD1. Per germline, CDR1 SGHDN and CDR2 FVKESK. The CDR3 covers 12 residues. J lost 4 bases, V lost 5 bases, and 0 bases had no gene match. CDR3 residues: CASSGQGETQYF. CDR3 bases: TGTGCCAGCAGCGGACAGGGAGAGACCCAGTACTTC.